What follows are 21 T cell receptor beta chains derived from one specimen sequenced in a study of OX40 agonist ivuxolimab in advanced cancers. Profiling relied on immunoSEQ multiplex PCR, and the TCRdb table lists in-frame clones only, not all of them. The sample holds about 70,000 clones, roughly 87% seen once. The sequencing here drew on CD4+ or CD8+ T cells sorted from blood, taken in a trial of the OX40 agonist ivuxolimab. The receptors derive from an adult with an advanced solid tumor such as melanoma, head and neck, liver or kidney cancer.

The CDR3 bases are TGCGCCAGCAGCTTGGGGTTGGGTGGCTACACCTTC. It specifies CASSLGLGGYTF. The chain carries TRBV5-1 and TRBJ1-2; D not certain. The V end lost 0 bases, the J end lost 7 bases, and 7 bases lay between the germline ends. The length of the CDR3 is 12 residues. CDR1 is SGHRS and CDR2 is YFSETQ in the germline V gene.

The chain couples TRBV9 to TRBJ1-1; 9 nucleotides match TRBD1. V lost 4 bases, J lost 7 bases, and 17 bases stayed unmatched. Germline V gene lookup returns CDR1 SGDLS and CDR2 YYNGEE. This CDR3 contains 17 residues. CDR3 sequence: CASSPRRGQGIWGEAFF. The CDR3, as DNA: TGTGCCAGCAGCCCCCGCCGTGGACAGGGGATTTGGGGTGAAGCTTTCTTT.

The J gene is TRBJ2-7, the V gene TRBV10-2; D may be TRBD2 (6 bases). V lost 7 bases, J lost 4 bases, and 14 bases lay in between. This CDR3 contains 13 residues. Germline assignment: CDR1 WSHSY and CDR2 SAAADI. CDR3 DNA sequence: TGCGCCAGCACCCCCGGACTACCTTACGAGCAGTACTTC. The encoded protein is CASTPGLPYEQYF.

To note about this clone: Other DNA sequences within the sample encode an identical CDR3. CDR3 nucleotides: TGCGCCAGCAGCTCCGGACAGGGGACCTACAATGAGCAGTTCTTC. Amino acid sequence: CASSSGQGTYNEQFF. The rearrangement uses TRBV5-1 and TRBJ2-1, with 9 bases identical to TRBD1. Per the germline V gene, CDR1 is SGHRS and CDR2 is YFSETQ. The CDR3 contains 15 residues. With 3 bases clipped from V and 2 bases from J, the junction kept 3 bases outside the gene matches.

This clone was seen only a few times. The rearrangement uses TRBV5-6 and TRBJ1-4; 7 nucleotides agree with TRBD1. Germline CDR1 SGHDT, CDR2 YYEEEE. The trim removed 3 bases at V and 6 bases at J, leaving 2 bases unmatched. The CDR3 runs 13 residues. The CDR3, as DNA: TGTGCCAGCAGCTCAGGGGGTCATGAAAAACTGTTTTTT. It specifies CASSSGGHEKLFF.

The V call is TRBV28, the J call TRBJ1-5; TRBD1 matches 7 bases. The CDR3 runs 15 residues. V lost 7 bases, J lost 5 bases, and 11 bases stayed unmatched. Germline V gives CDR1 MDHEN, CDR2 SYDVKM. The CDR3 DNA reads TGTGCCAGCATCACCACGACAGGGAGGCATCAGCCCCAGCATTTT. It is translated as CASITTTGRHQPQHF.

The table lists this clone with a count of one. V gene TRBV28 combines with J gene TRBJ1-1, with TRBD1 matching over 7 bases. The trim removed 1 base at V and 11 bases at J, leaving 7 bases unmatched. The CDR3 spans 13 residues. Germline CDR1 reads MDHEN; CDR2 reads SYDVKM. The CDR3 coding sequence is TGTGCCAGCAGTTTATTTGACAGGGTACGTGCTTTCTTT. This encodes CASSLFDRVRAFF.

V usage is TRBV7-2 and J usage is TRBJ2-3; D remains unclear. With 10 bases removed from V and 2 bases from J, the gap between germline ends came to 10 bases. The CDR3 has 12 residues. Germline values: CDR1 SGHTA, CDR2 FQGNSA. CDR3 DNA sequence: TGTGCCACGAGGCACAACACAGATACGCAGTATTTT. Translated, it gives CATRHNTDTQYF.

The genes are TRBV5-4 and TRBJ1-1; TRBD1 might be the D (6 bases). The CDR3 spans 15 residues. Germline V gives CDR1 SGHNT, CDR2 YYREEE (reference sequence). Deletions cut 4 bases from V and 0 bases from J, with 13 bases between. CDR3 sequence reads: CASSIDRRLNTEAFF. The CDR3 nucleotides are TGTGCCAGCAGCATTGACAGGAGATTGAACACTGAAGCTTTCTTT.

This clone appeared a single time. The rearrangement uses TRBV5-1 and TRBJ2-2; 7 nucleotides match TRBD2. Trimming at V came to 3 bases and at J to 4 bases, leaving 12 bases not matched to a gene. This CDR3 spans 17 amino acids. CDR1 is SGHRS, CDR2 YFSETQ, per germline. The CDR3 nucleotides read TGCGCCAGCAGCTGGGGGGGTGGTACAACCACCACCGGGGAGCTGTTTTTT. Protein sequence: CASSWGGGTTTTGELFF. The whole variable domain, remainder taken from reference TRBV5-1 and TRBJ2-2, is KAGVTQTPRYLIKTRGQQVTLSCSPISGHRSVSWYQQTPGQGLQFLFEYFSETQRNKGNFPGRFSGRQFSNSRSEMNVSTLELGDSALYLCASSWGGGTTTTGELFFGEGSRLTVL.

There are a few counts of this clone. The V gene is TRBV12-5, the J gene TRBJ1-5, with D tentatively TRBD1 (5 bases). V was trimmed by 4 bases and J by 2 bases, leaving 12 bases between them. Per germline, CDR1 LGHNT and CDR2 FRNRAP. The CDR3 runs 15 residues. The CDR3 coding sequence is TGTGCTAGTGGTTGGGGCTCCGGCCGCAATCAGCCCCAGCATTTT. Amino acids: CASGWGSGRNQPQHF.

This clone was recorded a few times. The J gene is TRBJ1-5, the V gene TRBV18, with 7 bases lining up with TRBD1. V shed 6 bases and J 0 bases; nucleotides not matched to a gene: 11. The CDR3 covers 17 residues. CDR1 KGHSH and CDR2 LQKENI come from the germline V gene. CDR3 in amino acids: CASSPRPGTDSNQPQHF. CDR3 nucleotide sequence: TGTGCCAGCTCTCCTCGTCCGGGGACAGATAGCAATCAGCCCCAGCATTTT. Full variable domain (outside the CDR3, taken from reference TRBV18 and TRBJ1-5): NAGVMQNPRHLVRRRGQEARLRCSPMKGHSHVYWYRQLPEEGLKFMVYLQKENIIDESGMPKERFSAEFPKEGPSILRIQQVVRGDSAAYFCASSPRPGTDSNQPQHFGDGTRLSIL.

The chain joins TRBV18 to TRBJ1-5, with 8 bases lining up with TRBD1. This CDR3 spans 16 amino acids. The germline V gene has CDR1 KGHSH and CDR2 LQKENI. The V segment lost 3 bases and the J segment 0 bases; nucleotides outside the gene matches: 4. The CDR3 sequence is CASSPGTGGSNQPQHF. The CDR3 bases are TGTGCCAGCTCACCTGGGACAGGAGGTAGCAATCAGCCCCAGCATTTT.

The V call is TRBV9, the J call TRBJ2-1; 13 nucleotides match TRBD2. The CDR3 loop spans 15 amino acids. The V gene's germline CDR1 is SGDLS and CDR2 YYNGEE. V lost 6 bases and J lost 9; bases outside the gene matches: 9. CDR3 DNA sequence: TGTGCCAGCACCCGGACTAGCGGGGGTTCGGTTGAGCAGTTCTTC. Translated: CASTRTSGGSVEQFF.

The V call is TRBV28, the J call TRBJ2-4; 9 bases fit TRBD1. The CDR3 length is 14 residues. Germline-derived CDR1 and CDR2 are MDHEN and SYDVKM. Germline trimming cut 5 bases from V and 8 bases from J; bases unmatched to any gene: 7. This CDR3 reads CASSTGQGGDIQYF. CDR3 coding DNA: TGTGCCAGCAGTACGGGACAGGGAGGCGACATTCAGTACTTC. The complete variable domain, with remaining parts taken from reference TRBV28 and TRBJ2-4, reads DVKVTQSSRYLVKRTGEKVFLECVQDMDHENMFWYRQDPGLGLRLIYFSYDVKMKEKGDIPEGYSVSREKKERFSLILESASTNQTSMYLCASSTGQGGDIQYFGAGTRLSVL.

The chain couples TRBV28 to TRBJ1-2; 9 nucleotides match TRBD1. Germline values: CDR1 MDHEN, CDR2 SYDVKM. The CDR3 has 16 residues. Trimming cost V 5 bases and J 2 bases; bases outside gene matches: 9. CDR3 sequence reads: CASSPLPGTGNYGYTF. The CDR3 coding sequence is TGTGCCAGCAGTCCTTTACCCGGGACAGGGAACTATGGCTACACCTTC.

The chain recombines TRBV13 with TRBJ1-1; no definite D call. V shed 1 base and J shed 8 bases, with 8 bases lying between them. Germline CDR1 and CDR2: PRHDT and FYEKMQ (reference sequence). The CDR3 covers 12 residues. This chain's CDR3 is CASSLVQQEAFF. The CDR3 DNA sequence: TGTGCCAGCAGCTTAGTTCAGCAAGAAGCTTTCTTT.

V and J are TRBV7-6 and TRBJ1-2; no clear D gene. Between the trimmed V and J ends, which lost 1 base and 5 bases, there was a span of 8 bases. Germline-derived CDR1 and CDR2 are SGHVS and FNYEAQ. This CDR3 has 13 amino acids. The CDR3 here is CASSLGAKYGYTF. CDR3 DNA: TGTGCCAGCAGCTTAGGGGCCAAGTATGGCTACACCTTC. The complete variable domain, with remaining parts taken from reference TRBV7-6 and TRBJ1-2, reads GAGVSQSPRYKVTKRGQDVALRCDPISGHVSLYWYRQALGQGPEFLTYFNYEAQQDKSGLPNDRFSAERPEGSISTLTIQRTEQRDSAMYRCASSLGAKYGYTFGSGTRLTVV.

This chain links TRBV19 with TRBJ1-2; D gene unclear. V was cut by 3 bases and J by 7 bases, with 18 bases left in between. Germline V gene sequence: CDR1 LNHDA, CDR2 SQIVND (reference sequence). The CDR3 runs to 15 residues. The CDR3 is CASSMVGDVARGYTF. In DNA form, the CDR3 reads TGTGCCAGTAGTATGGTCGGGGATGTCGCACGTGGCTACACCTTC.

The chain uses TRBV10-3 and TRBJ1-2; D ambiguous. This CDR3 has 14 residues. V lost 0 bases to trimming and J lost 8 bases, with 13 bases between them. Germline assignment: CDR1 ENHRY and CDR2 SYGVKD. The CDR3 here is CAISESLTAGGYTF. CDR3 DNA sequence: TGTGCCATCAGTGAGTCGTTAACAGCGGGAGGCTACACCTTC.

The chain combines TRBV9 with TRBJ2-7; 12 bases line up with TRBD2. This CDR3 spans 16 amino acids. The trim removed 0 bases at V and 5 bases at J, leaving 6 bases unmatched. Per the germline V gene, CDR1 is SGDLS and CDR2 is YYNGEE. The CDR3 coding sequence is TGTGCCAGCAGCGTAGGGGGCGGACTAGCGGGAAACGAGCAGTACTTC. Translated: CASSVGGGLAGNEQYF.